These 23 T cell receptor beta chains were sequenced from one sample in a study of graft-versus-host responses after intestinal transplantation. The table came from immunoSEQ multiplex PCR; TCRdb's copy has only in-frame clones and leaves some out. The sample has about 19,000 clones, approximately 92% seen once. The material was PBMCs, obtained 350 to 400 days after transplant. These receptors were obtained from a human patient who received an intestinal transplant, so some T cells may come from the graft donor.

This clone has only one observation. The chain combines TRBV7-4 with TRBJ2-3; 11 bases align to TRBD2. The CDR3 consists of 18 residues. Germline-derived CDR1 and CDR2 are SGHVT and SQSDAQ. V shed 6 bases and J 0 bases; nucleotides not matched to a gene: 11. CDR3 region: CASRLTSGTATSTDTQYF. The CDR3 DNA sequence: TGTGCCAGCAGGTTGACTAGCGGGACGGCAACTAGCACAGATACGCAGTATTTT.

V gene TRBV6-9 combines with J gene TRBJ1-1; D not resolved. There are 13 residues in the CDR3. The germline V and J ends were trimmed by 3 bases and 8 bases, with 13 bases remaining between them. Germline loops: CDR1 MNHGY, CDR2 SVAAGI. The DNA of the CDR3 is TGTGCCAGCAGTTACTCGCCTTTTCGGGAAGCTTTCTTT. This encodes CASSYSPFREAFF.

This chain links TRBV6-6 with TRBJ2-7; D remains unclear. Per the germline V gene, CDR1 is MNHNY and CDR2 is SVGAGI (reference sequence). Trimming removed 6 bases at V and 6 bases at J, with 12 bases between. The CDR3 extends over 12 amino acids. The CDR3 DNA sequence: TGTGCCAGCAGCTTTACAGTAGCCGAGCAGTACTTC. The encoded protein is CASSFTVAEQYF.

CDR3 in amino acids: CASSFGVSNQPQHF. In DNA, the CDR3 is TGTGCCAGCAGTTTCGGAGTAAGCAATCAGCCCCAGCATTTT. The gene calls are TRBV28 and TRBJ1-5; D ambiguous. This CDR3 has 14 amino acids. The germline V gene has CDR1 MDHEN and CDR2 SYDVKM. V shed 3 bases and J shed 1 base, with 7 bases lying between them.

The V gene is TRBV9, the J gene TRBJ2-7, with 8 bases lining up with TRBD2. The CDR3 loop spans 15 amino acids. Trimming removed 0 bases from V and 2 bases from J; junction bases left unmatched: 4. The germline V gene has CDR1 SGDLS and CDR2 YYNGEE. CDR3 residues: CASSVGGGRPYEQYF. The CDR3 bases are TGTGCCAGCAGCGTAGGGGGCGGGAGGCCCTACGAGCAGTACTTC.

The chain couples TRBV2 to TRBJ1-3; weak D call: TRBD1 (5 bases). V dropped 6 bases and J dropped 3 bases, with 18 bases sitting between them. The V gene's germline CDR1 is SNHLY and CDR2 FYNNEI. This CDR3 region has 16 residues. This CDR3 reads CASSFEQVRGGNTIYF. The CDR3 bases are TGTGCCAGCAGCTTCGAACAGGTCCGAGGTGGAAACACCATATATTTT.

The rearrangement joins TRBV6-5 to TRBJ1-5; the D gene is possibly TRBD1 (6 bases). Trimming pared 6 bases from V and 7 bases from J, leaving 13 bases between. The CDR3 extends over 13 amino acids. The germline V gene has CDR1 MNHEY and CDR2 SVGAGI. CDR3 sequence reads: CASRVRGGQPQHF. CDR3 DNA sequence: TGTGCCAGCAGAGTAAGGGGGGGCCAGCCCCAGCATTTT.

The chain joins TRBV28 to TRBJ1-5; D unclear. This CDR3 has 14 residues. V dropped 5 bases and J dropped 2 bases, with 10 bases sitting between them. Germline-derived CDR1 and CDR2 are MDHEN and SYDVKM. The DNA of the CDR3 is TGTGCCAGCAGTGCCGTTGCGGGCAATCAGCCCCAGCATTTT. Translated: CASSAVAGNQPQHF.

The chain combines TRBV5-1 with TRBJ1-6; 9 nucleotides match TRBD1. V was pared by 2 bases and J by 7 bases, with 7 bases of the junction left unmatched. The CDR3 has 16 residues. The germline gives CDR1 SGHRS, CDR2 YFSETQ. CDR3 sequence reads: CASSFGDGQGNSPLHF. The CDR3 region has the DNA TGCGCCAGCAGCTTCGGAGATGGACAGGGGAATTCACCCCTCCACTTT.

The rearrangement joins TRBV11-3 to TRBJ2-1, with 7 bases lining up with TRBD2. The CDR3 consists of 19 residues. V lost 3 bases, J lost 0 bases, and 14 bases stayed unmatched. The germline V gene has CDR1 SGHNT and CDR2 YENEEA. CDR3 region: CASSFRTSLHWSSYNEQFF. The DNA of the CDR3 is TGTGCCAGCAGCTTTCGGACTAGTCTCCATTGGAGCTCCTACAATGAGCAGTTCTTC.

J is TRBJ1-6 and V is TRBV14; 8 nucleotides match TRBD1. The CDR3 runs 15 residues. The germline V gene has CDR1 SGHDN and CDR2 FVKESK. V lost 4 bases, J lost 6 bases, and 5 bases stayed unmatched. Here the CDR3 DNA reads TGTGCCAGCAGCCTACTGACAGGGGTTAATTCACCCCTCCACTTT. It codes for CASSLLTGVNSPLHF.

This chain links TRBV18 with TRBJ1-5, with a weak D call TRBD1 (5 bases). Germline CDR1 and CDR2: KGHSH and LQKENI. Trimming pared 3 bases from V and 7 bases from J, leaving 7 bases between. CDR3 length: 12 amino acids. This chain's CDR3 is CASSPGGQPQHF. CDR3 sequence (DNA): TGTGCCAGCTCACCGGGGGGGCAGCCCCAGCATTTT.

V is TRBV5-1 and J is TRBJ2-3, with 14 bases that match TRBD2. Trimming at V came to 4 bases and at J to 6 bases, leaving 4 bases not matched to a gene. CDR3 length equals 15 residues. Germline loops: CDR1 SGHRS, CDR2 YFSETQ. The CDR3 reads CASSRLAGGPDTQYF. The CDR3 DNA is TGCGCCAGCAGCAGACTAGCGGGGGGGCCCGATACGCAGTATTTT.

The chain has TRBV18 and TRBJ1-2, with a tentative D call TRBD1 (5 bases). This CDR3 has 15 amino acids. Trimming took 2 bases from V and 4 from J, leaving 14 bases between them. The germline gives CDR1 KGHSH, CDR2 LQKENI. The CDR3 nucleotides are TGTGCCAGCTCACCAGGGACGGCGGACCTCTATGGCTACACCTTC. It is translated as CASSPGTADLYGYTF.

CDR3 in amino acids: CASRNTGQGYGYTF. The CDR3, as DNA: TGCGCCAGCAGGAATACCGGGCAGGGCTATGGCTACACCTTC. The rearrangement uses TRBV4-1 and TRBJ1-2; perhaps TRBD1 as D (5 bases). The CDR3 totals 14 residues. Per the germline V gene, CDR1 is MGHRA and CDR2 is YSYEKL. The germline V and J ends were trimmed by 6 bases and 4 bases, with 15 bases remaining between them.

The CDR3 loop reads CASTRGTGTGVTMNTEAFF. The CDR3 DNA reads TGCGCCAGTACTAGGGGCACCGGGACAGGGGTGACGATGAACACTGAAGCTTTCTTT. The gene calls are TRBV5-1 and TRBJ1-1; 10 bases align to TRBD1. The J segment lost 0 bases and the V segment lost 8 bases, leaving 19 bases of the junction unmatched. Germline V lookup: CDR1 SGHRS, CDR2 YFSETQ. This CDR3 spans 19 amino acids.

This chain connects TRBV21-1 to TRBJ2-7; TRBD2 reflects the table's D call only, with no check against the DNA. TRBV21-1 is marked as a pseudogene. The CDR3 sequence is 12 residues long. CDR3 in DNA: TGTGCCAGCAAAGCGGATAGCTACGAGCAGTACTTC. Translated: CASKADSYEQYF.

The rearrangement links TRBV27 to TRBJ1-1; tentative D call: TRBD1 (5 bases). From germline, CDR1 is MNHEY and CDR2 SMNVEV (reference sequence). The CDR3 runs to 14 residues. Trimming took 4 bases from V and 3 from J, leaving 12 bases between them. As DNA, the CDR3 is TGTGCCAGCAGTTCTGGGGCAGGATACACTGAAGCTTTCTTT. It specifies CASSSGAGYTEAFF.

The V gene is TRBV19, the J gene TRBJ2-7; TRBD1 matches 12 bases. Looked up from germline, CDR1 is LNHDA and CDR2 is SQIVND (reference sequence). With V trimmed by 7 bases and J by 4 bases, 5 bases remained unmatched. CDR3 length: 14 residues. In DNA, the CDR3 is TGTGCCAGTAAACCGGGACAGGGGGCTTACGAGCAGTACTTC. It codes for CASKPGQGAYEQYF.

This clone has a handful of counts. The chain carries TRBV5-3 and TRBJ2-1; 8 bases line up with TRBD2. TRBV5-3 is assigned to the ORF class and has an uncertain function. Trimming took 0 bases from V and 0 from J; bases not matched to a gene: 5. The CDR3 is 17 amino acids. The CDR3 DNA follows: TGTGCCAGAAGCTTGGCGTCCAGCGGGAGCTCCTACAATGAGCAGTTCTTC. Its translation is CARSLASSGSSYNEQFF.

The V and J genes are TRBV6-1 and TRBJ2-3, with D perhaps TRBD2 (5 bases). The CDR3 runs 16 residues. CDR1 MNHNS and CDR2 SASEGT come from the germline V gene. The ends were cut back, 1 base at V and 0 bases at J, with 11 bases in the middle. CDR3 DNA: TGTGCCAGCAGTGAAGTGGGGAGATCTAGCACAGATACGCAGTATTTT. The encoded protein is CASSEVGRSSTDTQYF.

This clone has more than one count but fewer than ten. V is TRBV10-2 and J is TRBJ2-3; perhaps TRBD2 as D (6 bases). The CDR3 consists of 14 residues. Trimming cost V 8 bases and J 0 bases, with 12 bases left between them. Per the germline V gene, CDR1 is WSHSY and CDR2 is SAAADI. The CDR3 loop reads CASCRTTSTDTQYF. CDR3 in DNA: TGCGCCAGCTGCAGGACTACTAGCACAGATACGCAGTATTTT.

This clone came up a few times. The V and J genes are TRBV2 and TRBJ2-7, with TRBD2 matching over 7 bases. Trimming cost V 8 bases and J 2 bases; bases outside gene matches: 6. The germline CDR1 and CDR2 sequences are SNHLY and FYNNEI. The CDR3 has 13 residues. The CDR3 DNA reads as TGTGCCAGCCAGACCGGGACTACCTACGAGCAGTACTTC. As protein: CASQTGTTYEQYF.